This T cell receptor beta chain stems from a study of cytomegalovirus exposure and HLA in healthy donors. There are 14 residues in the CDR3. CDR1 is MNHEY, CDR2 SVGAGI, per germline. V was shortened by 6 bases and J by 2 bases, with 10 bases between the two germline ends. Clones were sequenced by immunoSEQ multiplex PCR, and TCRdb holds only the in-frame ones, with some missing. The data contain about 130,000 clones, around four fifths of them singletons. This clone was observed a single time. This clonotype was sampled from a man aged 25-45 years in good health and CMV-seropositive. The specimen was PBMCs. The chain joins TRBV6-5 to TRBJ1-4; the D gene is possibly TRBD1 (6 bases). The chain's CDR3 is CASSRTVTNEKLFF. The CDR3 DNA reads as TGTGCCAGCAGCCGGACAGTGACTAATGAAAAACTGTTTTTT.